What follows are 30 T cell receptor beta chains derived from one specimen sequenced in a study of CD8 T cells in Susac syndrome. Random hexamers were used to reverse transcribe the RNA input (about 0.45 to 1 ug). TCRdb analysed the immunoSEQ multiplex PCR reads with MiXCR anew, one entry per CDR3 protein. The sample yields 200,000 to 250,000 distinct CDR3 sequences, 95% seen once. The specimen sequenced was CD4+ T cells from PBMCs. Receptors originate from a human donor with multiple sclerosis.

On this clonotype: Mismatch with germline at one junction end may stem from a read error. The chain joins TRBV7-2 to TRBJ2-3, with TRBD2 identical over 11 bases. Germline loops: CDR1 SGHTA, CDR2 FQGNSA. CDR3 length: 15 amino acids. As DNA, the CDR3 is TGTGCCAGCAGCGTAGCCGGGACTAGCGGCTATACGCAGTATTTT. Translated: CASSVAGTSGYTQYF.

The chain uses TRBV7-2 and TRBJ1-5; 7 positions match TRBD1. This CDR3 has 16 residues. Losses at the gene ends were 5 bases for V and 0 bases for J; bases not matched to a gene: 7. From germline, CDR1 is SGHTA and CDR2 FQGNSA. CDR3 DNA: TGTGCCAGCAGCCCAGGGACAGAATATAGCAATCAGCCCCAGCATTTT. Encoded protein: CASSPGTEYSNQPQHF.

The chain is built from TRBV5-1 and TRBJ2-3, with 8 bases that match TRBD1. The CDR3 contains 17 residues. The germline V gene has CDR1 SGHRS and CDR2 YFSETQ. Germline trimming cut 3 bases from V and 4 bases from J; bases unmatched to any gene: 13. This CDR3 reads CASSSPDRAYRADTQYF. CDR3 in DNA: TGCGCCAGCAGCTCCCCGGACAGGGCGTATAGGGCAGATACGCAGTATTTT.

The chain joins TRBV7-9 to TRBJ1-2, with D hard to call. Trimming took 5 bases from V and 4 from J, leaving 17 bases between them. Germline V gene lookup returns CDR1 SEHNR and CDR2 FQNEAQ (reference sequence). This CDR3 contains 15 residues. CDR3 sequence: CASSRADGSFYGYTF. CDR3 bases: TGTGCCAGCAGCCGAGCCGACGGGAGCTTCTATGGCTACACCTTC.

V and J are TRBV14 and TRBJ1-2, with D hard to call. Germline-derived CDR1 and CDR2 are SGHDN and FVKESK. Trimming stripped 2 bases from V and 7 bases from J, with 11 bases between. The CDR3 length is 13 residues. CDR3 protein: CASSQPTFGGYTF. CDR3 in DNA: TGTGCCAGCAGCCAACCAACGTTCGGTGGCTACACCTTC. The whole variable domain, remainder taken from reference TRBV14 and TRBJ1-2, is EAGVTQFPSHSVIEKGQTVTLRCDPISGHDNLYWYRRVMGKEIKFLLHFVKESKQDESGMPNNRFLAERTGGTYSTLKVQPAELEDSGVYFCASSQPTFGGYTFGSGTRLTVV.

The chain recombines TRBV2 with TRBJ2-3; TRBD2 agrees at 13 bases. V dropped 6 bases and J dropped 6; count of bases not matched to a gene: 9. CDR3 length: 16 residues. CDR1 and CDR2 (germline): SNHLY, FYNNEI. The CDR3 coding sequence is TGTGCCAGCAGCCTGGGGACTAGCGGGATCCTCGATACGCAGTATTTT. It translates to CASSLGTSGILDTQYF.

V and J are TRBV7-3 and TRBJ2-2; unclear D gene. The V gene lost 5 bases and the J gene lost 8 bases, with 9 bases spanning the gap. This CDR3 has 12 amino acids. Germline values: CDR1 SGHTA, CDR2 FQGTGA. The DNA of the CDR3 is TGTGCCAGCAGCCCAGTTGTGGGGGAGCTGTTTTTT. Its protein is CASSPVVGELFF.

V is TRBV23-1 and J is TRBJ2-7; D unclear. TRBV23-1 is an open reading frame, and its role is uncertain. CDR3 length: 14 amino acids. Trimming pared 3 bases from V and 5 bases from J, leaving 14 bases between. The CDR3 loop reads CASSHVLPDHEQYF. CDR3 coding DNA: TGCGCCAGCAGTCACGTTCTCCCGGACCACGAGCAGTACTTC.

The V and J genes are TRBV20-1 and TRBJ2-7; no reliable D call. There are 14 residues in the CDR3. Trimming stripped 2 bases from V and 2 bases from J, with 13 bases between. The germline V gene has CDR1 DFQATT and CDR2 SNEGSKA (reference sequence). Here the CDR3 DNA reads TGCAGTGCTAGACTGTCCAGTCACCCCTACGAGCAGTACTTC. Its translation: CSARLSSHPYEQYF.

The rearrangement uses TRBV29-1 and TRBJ2-7; 10 bases are a match to TRBD1. Germline V gene lookup returns CDR1 SQVTM and CDR2 ANQGSEA. V gave up 3 bases and J gave up 4 bases; unmatched junction bases: 6. This CDR3 region has 14 residues. In nucleotides, the CDR3 is TGCAGCGTTGACGAGACAGGGGGCGAGTACGAGCAGTACTTC. Its protein is CSVDETGGEYEQYF.

The rearrangement links TRBV6-5 to TRBJ2-3; weak D call: TRBD2 (6 bases). V was clipped by 0 bases and J by 6 bases, with 10 bases between them. The germline gives CDR1 MNHEY, CDR2 SVGAGI. The CDR3 is made up of 14 amino acids. CDR3 protein: CASSYSGGGDTQYF. The CDR3 DNA reads as TGTGCCAGCAGTTACTCGGGGGGTGGGGATACGCAGTATTTT.

The chain is built from TRBV27 and TRBJ2-6; 7 bases are a match to TRBD2. The CDR3 has 15 amino acids. Germline V gene sequence: CDR1 MNHEY, CDR2 SMNVEV (reference sequence). V shed 4 bases and J 2 bases; nucleotides not matched to a gene: 2. CDR3 in amino acids: CASSSAGAGANVLTF. The CDR3 DNA is TGTGCCAGCAGTTCCGCGGGGGCTGGGGCCAACGTCCTGACTTTC. Combining the CDR3 with reference TRBV27 and TRBJ2-6 gives the whole variable domain EAQVTQNPRYLITVTGKKLTVTCSQNMNHEYMSWYRQDPGLGLRQIYYSMNVEVTDKGDVPEGYKVSRKEKRNFPLILESPSPNQTSLYFCASSSAGAGANVLTFGAGSRLTVL.

V usage is TRBV19 and J usage is TRBJ1-6; 8 bases are a match to TRBD1. This CDR3 comprises 14 residues. V shed 9 bases, J shed 11 bases, and the junction held 12 bases outside the gene matches. Germline loops: CDR1 LNHDA, CDR2 SQIVND (reference sequence). This CDR3 is CASTAGGLGPPLHF. The CDR3 region has the DNA TGTGCCAGCACTGCAGGGGGCTTGGGGCCACCCCTCCACTTT.

The chain employs TRBV20-1 and TRBJ2-7; D may match TRBD1 or TRBD2 (7 bases each). CDR3 size: 15 residues. Deletions cut 2 bases from V and 4 bases from J, with 18 bases between. The germline gives CDR1 DFQATT, CDR2 SNEGSKA (reference sequence). CDR3 residues: CSARRGPGGVYEQYF. As DNA, the CDR3 is TGCAGTGCTAGAAGAGGGCCAGGGGGGGTATACGAGCAGTACTTC.

This clonotype has a single count. This chain links TRBV10-3 with TRBJ2-5; TRBD2 matches 9 bases. The CDR3 length is 14 residues. Germline V gene lookup returns CDR1 ENHRY and CDR2 SYGVKD. V was pared by 10 bases and J by 2 bases, with 8 bases of the junction left unmatched. CDR3 amino acids: CANSPAGGQETQYF. Written as DNA, the CDR3 is TGTGCCAACTCACCAGCGGGAGGTCAAGAGACCCAGTACTTC.

This clonotype occurred many times. The rearrangement uses TRBV28 and TRBJ2-7; unclear D gene. The CDR3 extends over 11 amino acids. Trimming shortened V by 4 bases and J by 3 bases, and 4 bases separated the two germline ends. The germline V gene has CDR1 MDHEN and CDR2 SYDVKM. The DNA of the CDR3 is TGTGCCAGCAGTTCCTACTACGAGCAGTACTTC. Amino acids: CASSSYYEQYF.

The V and J genes are TRBV29-1 and TRBJ1-1, with D unresolved. V lost 3 bases and J 1 base, leaving 6 bases between the germline ends. The CDR3 loop spans 12 amino acids. CDR1 and CDR2 from the germline V gene are SQVTM and ANQGSEA. The CDR3 loop is CSVEIWNTEAFF. The DNA for the CDR3 is TGCAGCGTTGAGATCTGGAACACTGAAGCTTTCTTT.

The rearrangement uses TRBV13 and TRBJ1-4; tentative D call: TRBD1 (5 bases). The V gene lost 5 bases and the J gene lost 2 bases, with 12 bases spanning the gap. Germline V CDR1 and CDR2: PRHDT, FYEKMQ (reference sequence). CDR3 size: 15 residues. The DNA of the CDR3 is TGTGCCAGCAGCCTGAGGTGGGGGACTAATGAAAAACTGTTTTTT. As protein: CASSLRWGTNEKLFF.

The chain recombines TRBV7-8 with TRBJ1-5, with D uncertain. Germline V gene lookup returns CDR1 SGHVS and CDR2 FQNEAQ. The CDR3 runs to 13 residues. Trimming stripped 3 bases from V and 9 bases from J, with 12 bases between. The CDR3 nucleotides are TGTGCCAGCAGCTTTACGGGCCTGGGGCCCCAGCATTTT. Translation: CASSFTGLGPQHF. Full variable domain (missing parts from reference TRBV7-8 and TRBJ1-5): GAGVSQSPRYKVAKRGQDVALRCDPISGHVSLFWYQQALGQGPEFLTYFQNEAQLDKSGLPSDRFFAERPEGSVSTLKIQRTQQEDSAVYLCASSFTGLGPQHFGDGTRLSIL.

The CDR3 bases are TGTGCCACCAGCAGCGAGCCCGGGGCCTACGAGCAGTACTTC. Translated, it gives CATSSEPGAYEQYF. The J gene is TRBJ2-7, the V gene TRBV15; D may be TRBD2 (5 bases). The CDR3 has 14 amino acids. Trimming stripped 3 bases from V and 2 bases from J, with 11 bases between. The germline CDR1 and CDR2 sequences are LNHNV and YYDKDF (reference sequence).

This clonotype was observed a single time. V is TRBV28 and J is TRBJ2-2; D uncertain. Germline V CDR1 and CDR2: MDHEN, SYDVKM. The CDR3 extends over 14 amino acids. Trimming removed 6 bases at V and 6 bases at J, with 14 bases between. DNA of the CDR3: TGTGCCAGCAGGACCCTTAAGGGTGCCGGGGAGCTGTTTTTT. As protein: CASRTLKGAGELFF. Filled out from reference TRBV28 and TRBJ2-2, the complete variable domain reads DVKVTQSSRYLVKRTGEKVFLECVQDMDHENMFWYRQDPGLGLRLIYFSYDVKMKEKGDIPEGYSVSREKKERFSLILESASTNQTSMYLCASRTLKGAGELFFGEGSRLTVL.

The chain links TRBV23-1 to TRBJ1-2, with D tentatively TRBD1 (6 bases). TRBV23-1 is filed as an ORF, its function uncertain. V lost 6 bases to trimming and J lost 2 bases, with 10 bases between them. CDR3 length: 13 residues. Written as DNA, the CDR3 is TGCGCCAGCAGCAACAGGGAGAACTATGGCTACACCTTC. Protein product: CASSNRENYGYTF.

V and J are TRBV19 and TRBJ1-3; no clear D gene. The CDR3 is 15 residues long. V lost 10 bases and J 0 bases, leaving 16 bases between the germline ends. CDR1 and CDR2 (germline): LNHDA, SQIVND (reference sequence). The CDR3 region has the DNA TGTGCCACCCGACCGGGGAGAGTCTCTGGAAACACCATATATTTT. Encoded protein: CATRPGRVSGNTIYF.

The J gene is TRBJ1-1, the V gene TRBV20-1, with 9 positions matching TRBD1. V gave up 7 bases and J gave up 4 bases; unmatched junction bases: 4. The CDR3 contains 12 residues. Germline loops: CDR1 DFQATT, CDR2 SNEGSKA (reference sequence). The CDR3: CSEDRGITEAFF. The CDR3 nucleotides are TGCAGTGAGGACAGGGGTATCACTGAAGCTTTCTTT.

J is TRBJ2-3 and V is TRBV20-1; perhaps TRBD1 as D (5 bases). The V gene lost 4 bases and the J gene lost 6 bases, with 14 bases spanning the gap. Looked up from germline, CDR1 is DFQATT and CDR2 is SNEGSKA (reference sequence). The CDR3 sequence is 13 residues long. The CDR3 loop is CSAIDRGSDTQYF. Here the CDR3 DNA reads TGCAGTGCTATAGATAGGGGCAGTGATACGCAGTATTTT.

The chain links TRBV20-1 to TRBJ1-2; the D is unclear. Germline CDR1 is DFQATT and CDR2 is SNEGSKA (reference sequence). The V and J ends lost 6 bases and 8 bases respectively, with 16 bases between them. There are 12 residues in the CDR3. CDR3 in DNA: TGCAGTGCCCGAGTGAACTCGTGGGGCTACACCTTC. Protein sequence: CSARVNSWGYTF.

This sequence joins TRBV6-5 and TRBJ2-1, with D uncertain. Per germline, CDR1 MNHEY and CDR2 SVGAGI. CDR3 length: 14 residues. V lost 6 bases, J lost 6 bases, and 15 bases lay in between. CDR3 loop: CASRNGFSGNEQFF. DNA for the CDR3: TGTGCCAGCAGAAACGGGTTTTCGGGCAATGAGCAGTTCTTC.

This clonotype was counted a single time. The chain links TRBV20-1 to TRBJ1-2; the D gene is possibly TRBD1 (6 bases). Per germline, CDR1 DFQATT and CDR2 SNEGSKA (reference sequence). Trimming stripped 0 bases from V and 6 bases from J, with 8 bases between. The length of the CDR3 is 12 residues. CDR3: CSAREGGHGYTF. CDR3 nucleotide sequence: TGCAGTGCTAGAGAGGGGGGCCATGGCTACACCTTC.

The rearrangement joins TRBV3-1 to TRBJ2-7, with a tentative D call TRBD1 (6 bases). Trimming removed 3 bases at V and 3 bases at J, with 12 bases between. The V gene's germline CDR1 is LGHDT and CDR2 YNNKEL (reference sequence). The CDR3 has 14 residues. The CDR3 reads CASSHRGTSYEQYF. CDR3 DNA sequence: TGTGCCAGCAGCCACAGGGGTACGAGCTACGAGCAGTACTTC.

The count of this clonotype is one. The J gene is TRBJ2-7, the V gene TRBV7-9; 11 bases match TRBD2. The germline gives CDR1 SEHNR, CDR2 FQNEAQ (reference sequence). The CDR3 loop spans 16 amino acids. V lost 5 bases and J lost 0; bases outside the gene matches: 6. This chain's CDR3 is CASSPRLAGNSYEQYF. The CDR3 DNA reads as TGTGCCAGCAGCCCTCGACTAGCGGGAAACTCCTACGAGCAGTACTTC.